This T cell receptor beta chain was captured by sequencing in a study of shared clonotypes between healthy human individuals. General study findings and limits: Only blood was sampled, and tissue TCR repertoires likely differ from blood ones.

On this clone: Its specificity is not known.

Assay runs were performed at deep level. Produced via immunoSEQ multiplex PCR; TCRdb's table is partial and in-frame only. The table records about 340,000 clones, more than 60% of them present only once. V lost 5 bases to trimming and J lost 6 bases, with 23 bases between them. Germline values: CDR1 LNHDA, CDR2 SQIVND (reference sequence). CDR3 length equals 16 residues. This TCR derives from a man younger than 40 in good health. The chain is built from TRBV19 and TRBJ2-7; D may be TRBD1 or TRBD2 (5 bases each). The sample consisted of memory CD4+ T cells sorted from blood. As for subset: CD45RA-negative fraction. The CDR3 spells CASSQDRDLGLGEQYF. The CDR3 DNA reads TGTGCCAGTAGTCAAGACCGGGACCTCGGTTTGGGCGAGCAGTACTTC.